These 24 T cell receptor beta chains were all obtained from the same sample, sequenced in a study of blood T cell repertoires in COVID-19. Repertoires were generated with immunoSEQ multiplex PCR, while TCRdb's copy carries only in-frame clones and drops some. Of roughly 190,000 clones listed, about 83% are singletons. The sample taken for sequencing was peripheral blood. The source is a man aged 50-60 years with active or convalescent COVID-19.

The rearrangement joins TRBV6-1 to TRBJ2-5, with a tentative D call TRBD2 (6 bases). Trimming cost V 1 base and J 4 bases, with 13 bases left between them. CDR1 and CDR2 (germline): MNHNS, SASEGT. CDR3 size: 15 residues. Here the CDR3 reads CASSEVRDSGETQYF. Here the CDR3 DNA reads TGTGCCAGCAGTGAAGTGCGGGATTCCGGAGAGACCCAGTACTTC.

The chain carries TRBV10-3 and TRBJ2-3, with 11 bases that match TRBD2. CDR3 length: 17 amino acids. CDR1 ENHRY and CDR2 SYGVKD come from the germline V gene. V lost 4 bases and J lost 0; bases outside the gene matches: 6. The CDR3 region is CAISGGASGGSTDTQYF. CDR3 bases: TGTGCCATCAGTGGAGGGGCTAGCGGGGGGAGCACAGATACGCAGTATTTT.

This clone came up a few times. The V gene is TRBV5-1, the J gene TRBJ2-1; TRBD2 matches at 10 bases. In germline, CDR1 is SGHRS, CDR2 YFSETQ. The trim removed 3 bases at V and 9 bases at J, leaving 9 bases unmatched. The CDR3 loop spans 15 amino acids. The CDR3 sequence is CASSSLAGLQGEQFF. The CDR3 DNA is TGCGCCAGCAGCTCACTAGCGGGGCTTCAAGGTGAGCAGTTCTTC.

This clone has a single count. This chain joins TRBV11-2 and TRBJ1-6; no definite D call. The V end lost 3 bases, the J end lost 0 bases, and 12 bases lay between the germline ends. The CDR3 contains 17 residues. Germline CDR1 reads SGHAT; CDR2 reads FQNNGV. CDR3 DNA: TGTGCCAGCAGCTTGGGAGGGCAGAGCTCCTATAATTCACCCCTCCACTTT. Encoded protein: CASSLGGQSSYNSPLHF.

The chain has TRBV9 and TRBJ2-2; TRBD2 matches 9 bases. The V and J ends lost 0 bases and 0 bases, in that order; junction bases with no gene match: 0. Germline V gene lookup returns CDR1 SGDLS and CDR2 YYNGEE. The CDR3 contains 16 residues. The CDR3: CASSVASGANTGELFF. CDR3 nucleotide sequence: TGTGCCAGCAGCGTAGCTAGCGGGGCGAACACCGGGGAGCTGTTTTTT.

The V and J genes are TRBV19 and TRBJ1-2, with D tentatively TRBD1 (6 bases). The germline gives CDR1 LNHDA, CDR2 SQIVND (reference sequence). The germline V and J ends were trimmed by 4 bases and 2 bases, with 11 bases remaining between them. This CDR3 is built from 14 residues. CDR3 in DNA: TGTGCCAGTAGTAAACCGGGACAAAACTATGGCTACACCTTC. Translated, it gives CASSKPGQNYGYTF.

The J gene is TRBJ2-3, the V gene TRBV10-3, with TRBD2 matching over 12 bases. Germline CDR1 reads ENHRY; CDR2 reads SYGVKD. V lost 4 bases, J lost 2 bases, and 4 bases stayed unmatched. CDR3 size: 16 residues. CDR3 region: CAISGGLAGLTDTQYF. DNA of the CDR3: TGTGCCATCAGTGGAGGACTAGCGGGACTCACAGATACGCAGTATTTT.

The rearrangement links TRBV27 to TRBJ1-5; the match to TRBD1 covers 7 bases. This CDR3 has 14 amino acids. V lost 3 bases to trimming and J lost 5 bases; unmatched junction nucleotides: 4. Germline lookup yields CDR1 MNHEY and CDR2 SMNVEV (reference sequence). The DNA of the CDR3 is TGTGCCAGCAGTTTGAAGGGGGCGGATCAGCCCCAGCATTTT. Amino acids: CASSLKGADQPQHF.

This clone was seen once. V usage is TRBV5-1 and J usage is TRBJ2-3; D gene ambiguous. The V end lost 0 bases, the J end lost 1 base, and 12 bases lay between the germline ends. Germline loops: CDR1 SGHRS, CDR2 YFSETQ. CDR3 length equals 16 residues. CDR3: CASSLAQTSGTDTQYF. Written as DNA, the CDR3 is TGCGCCAGCAGCTTGGCACAGACCTCTGGCACAGATACGCAGTATTTT.

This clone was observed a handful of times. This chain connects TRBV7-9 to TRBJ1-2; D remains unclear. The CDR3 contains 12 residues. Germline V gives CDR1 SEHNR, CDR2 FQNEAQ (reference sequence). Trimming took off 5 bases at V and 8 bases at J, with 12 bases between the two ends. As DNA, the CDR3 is TGTGCCAGCAGCCCCGACGGGGTGGGCTACACCTTC. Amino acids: CASSPDGVGYTF.

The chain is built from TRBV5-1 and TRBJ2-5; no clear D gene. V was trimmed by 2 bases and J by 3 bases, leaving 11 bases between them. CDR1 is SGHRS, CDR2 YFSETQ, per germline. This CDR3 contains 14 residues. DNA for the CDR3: TGCGCCAGCAGCTTAGCCTACTCAAAAGAGACCCAGTACTTC. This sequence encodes CASSLAYSKETQYF.

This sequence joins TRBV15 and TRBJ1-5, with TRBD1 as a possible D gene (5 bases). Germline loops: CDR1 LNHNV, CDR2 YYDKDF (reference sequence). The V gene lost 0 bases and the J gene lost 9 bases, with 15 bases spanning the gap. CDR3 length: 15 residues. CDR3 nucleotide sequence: TGTGCCACCAGCAGAGATCGGGGGAGGGGCCGGCCCCAGCATTTT. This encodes CATSRDRGRGRPQHF.

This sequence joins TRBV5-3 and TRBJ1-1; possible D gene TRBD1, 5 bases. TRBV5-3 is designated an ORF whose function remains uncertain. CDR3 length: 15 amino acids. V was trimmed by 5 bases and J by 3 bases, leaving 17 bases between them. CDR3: CARRPLAGVDTEAFF. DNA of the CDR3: TGTGCCAGAAGACCCCTTGCGGGGGTGGACACTGAAGCTTTCTTT.

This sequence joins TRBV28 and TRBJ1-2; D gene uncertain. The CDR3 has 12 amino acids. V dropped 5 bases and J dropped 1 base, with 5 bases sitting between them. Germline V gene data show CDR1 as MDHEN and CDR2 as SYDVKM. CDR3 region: CASSPYNYGYTF. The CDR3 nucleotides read TGTGCCAGCAGTCCTTATAACTATGGCTACACCTTC.

The CDR3 loop is CASSVDSGFSGNTIYF. In nucleotides, the CDR3 is TGTGCCAGCAGCGTAGATTCAGGGTTCTCTGGAAACACCATATATTTT. The J gene is TRBJ1-3, the V gene TRBV9; perhaps TRBD1 as D (5 bases). The germline V gene encodes CDR1 SGDLS and CDR2 YYNGEE. V was cut by 0 bases and J by 0 bases, with 10 bases left in between. The CDR3 has 16 residues. Full variable domain (remainder filled in from reference TRBV9 and TRBJ1-3): DSGVTQTPKHLITATGQRVTLRCSPRSGDLSVYWYQQSLDQGLQFLIQYYNGEERAKGNILERFSAQQFPDLHSELNLSSLELGDSALYFCASSVDSGFSGNTIYFGEGSWLTVV.

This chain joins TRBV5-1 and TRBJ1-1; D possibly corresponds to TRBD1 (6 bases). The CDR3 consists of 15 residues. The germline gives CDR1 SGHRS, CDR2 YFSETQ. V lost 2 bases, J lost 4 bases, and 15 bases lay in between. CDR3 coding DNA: TGCGCCAGCAGCTTCCCGGGGGGAGGGGGCACTGAAGCTTTCTTT. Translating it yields CASSFPGGGGTEAFF.

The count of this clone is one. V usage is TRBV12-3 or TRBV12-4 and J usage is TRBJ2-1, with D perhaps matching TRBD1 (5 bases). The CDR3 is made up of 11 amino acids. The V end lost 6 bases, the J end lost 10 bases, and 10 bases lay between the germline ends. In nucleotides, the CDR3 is TGTGCCAGCAGCAGGGTCGCGGAGCAGTTCTTC. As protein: CASSRVAEQFF.

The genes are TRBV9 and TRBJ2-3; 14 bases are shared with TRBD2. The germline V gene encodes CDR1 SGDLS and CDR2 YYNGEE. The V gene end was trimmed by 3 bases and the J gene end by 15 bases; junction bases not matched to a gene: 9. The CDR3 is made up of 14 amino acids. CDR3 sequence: CASSERLAGGPSYF. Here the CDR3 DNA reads TGTGCCAGCAGCGAAAGACTAGCGGGGGGGCCGTCCTATTTT.

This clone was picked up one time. CDR3 loop: CASSGLGGGNQPQHF. DNA for the CDR3: TGTGCCAGCAGTGGGCTCGGGGGTGGCAATCAGCCCCAGCATTTT. The chain carries TRBV6-2 or TRBV6-3 and TRBJ1-5; possibly TRBD1 for D (5 bases). V was shortened by 5 bases and J by 2 bases, with 13 bases between the two germline ends. The CDR3 loop spans 15 amino acids. Germline values: CDR1 MNHEY, CDR2 SVGEGT.

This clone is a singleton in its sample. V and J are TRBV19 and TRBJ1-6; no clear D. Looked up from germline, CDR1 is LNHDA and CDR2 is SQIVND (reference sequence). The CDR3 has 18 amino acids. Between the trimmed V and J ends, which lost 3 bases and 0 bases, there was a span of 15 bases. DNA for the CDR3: TGTGCCAGTAGTATGGTTTCAGTTGCCAGCTCCTATAATTCACCCCTCCACTTT. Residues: CASSMVSVASSYNSPLHF.

The CDR3 here is CASSLSLGGYNEQFF. The CDR3 DNA reads TGCGCCAGCAGCCTCTCGTTGGGAGGCTACAATGAGCAGTTCTTC. The genes are TRBV5-1 and TRBJ2-1, with a weak D call TRBD2 (6 bases). Germline V gene lookup returns CDR1 SGHRS and CDR2 YFSETQ. The CDR3 has 15 residues. Trimming shortened V by 4 bases and J by 3 bases, and 14 bases separated the two germline ends.

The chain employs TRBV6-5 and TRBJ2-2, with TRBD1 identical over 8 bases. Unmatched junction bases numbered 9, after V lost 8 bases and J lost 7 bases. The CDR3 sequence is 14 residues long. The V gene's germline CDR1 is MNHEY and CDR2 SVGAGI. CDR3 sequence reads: CASRRTGKNGELFF. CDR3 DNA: TGTGCCAGCCGTAGGACAGGGAAGAACGGGGAGCTGTTTTTT.

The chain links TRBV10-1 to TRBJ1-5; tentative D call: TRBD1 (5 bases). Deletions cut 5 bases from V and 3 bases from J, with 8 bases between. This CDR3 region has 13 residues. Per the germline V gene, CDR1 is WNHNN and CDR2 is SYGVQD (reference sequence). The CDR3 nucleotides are TGCGCCAGCAGTCAGGGTACCAATCAGCCCCAGCATTTT. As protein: CASSQGTNQPQHF.

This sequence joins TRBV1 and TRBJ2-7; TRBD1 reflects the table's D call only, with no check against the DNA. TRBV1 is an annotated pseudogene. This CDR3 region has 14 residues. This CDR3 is CTSSQGGQAYEQYF. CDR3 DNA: TGCACCAGCAGCCAAGGGGGACAAGCCTACGAGCAGTACTTC.